This TCR beta chain derives from a study of shared clonotypes between healthy human individuals. Overall study findings and caveats: Non-shared clonotypes displayed generation probabilities falling below those of clonotypes present in all four donors. Rarefaction analysis demonstrated incomplete sorted-subset sequencing notwithstanding large depth.

The donor cohort consisted entirely of Caucasian adults residing in Nashville, Tennessee. Comment on this clone: Its antigen is still unknown.

Using immunoSEQ multiplex PCR, the repertoire was profiled, and TCRdb retains in-frame clones only, with some absent. The profile covers roughly 2,300,000 clones, with 85% to 95% appearing a single time and approximately 0.4% taken by the ten largest. Sequenced material: naive CD4+ T cells from PBMCs. The sample's subset: CD45RA+ positively selected. The receptor was derived from a man between 18 and 35 years old in good health. Some clones in this sample may be carry-over from other donors' samples.

For the CDR3, the DNA is TGTGCCAGCAGTTACGAAGCTACTAGCACAGATACGCAGTATTTT. Protein sequence: CASSYEATSTDTQYF. V gene TRBV6-6 combines with J gene TRBJ2-3, with no clear D. Germline CDR1 and CDR2: MNHNY and SVGAGI (reference sequence). CDR3 length: 15 amino acids. The germline V and J ends were trimmed by 2 bases and 0 bases, with 9 bases remaining between them.